This T cell receptor beta chain was documented in a study of T-cell reconstitution after alpha-beta-depleted transplantation in children. This CDR3 is 16 amino acids long. Germline values: CDR1 SGHRS, CDR2 YFSETQ. V gave up 4 bases and J gave up 0 bases, with 14 bases separating them. Researchers prepared the TCRbeta library using unique molecular identifiers, the study reports. TCRdb analysed the PCR reads with MiXCR anew, one entry per CDR3 protein. The data hold hundreds of thousands of distinct CDR3 sequences, with 13% observed a single time. Study-level results: Several patients had high TCRbeta diversity at day 60; it came from surviving recipient T cells and thymic progenitors. One year after transplant, T-cell counts and diversity came mostly from newly produced T cells. Several hundred rapidly expanded clones from non-depleted graft cells reportedly supplied alpha-beta T cells about two months post-transplant.

This clonotype was recorded many times. The antigen is undetermined. This chain connects TRBV5-1 to TRBJ1-3, with D maybe TRBD1 (6 bases). This clonotype was sampled from a male patient younger than 18 who had a stem cell transplant for acute myeloid leukemia, so the T cells may come from the graft donor. Sequencing used PBMCs, mostly from graft donor cells, obtained 360 days after TCRalphabeta/CD19-depleted stem cell transplant. The CDR3 here is CASSKQGLSSGNTIYF. CDR3 coding DNA: TGCGCCAGCAGCAAACAGGGCCTAAGCTCTGGAAACACCATATATTTT.